This T cell receptor beta chain was found in a study of Ad26.COV2.S vaccination and SARS-CoV-2 variants. As for the study in general: Intramuscularly, Ad26.COV2.S was given either once or twice, 56 days apart. Study-level points and caveats: Placebo and vaccine recipients had non-spike TCR breadth that was similar. Ad26.COV2.S recipients had broader spike-specific TCRs (P = 0.0014). Vaccinees reportedly had broad spike-specific CD8+ and CD4+ T cell responses.

As concerns this clone: Its target is unknown.

Specified treatment: around 19 received Ad26.COV2.S at low or high dose, single or two shots; several received placebo; per-sample allocation not given. Sampling occurred on day 63 after the first vaccine or placebo injection. Produced via immunoSEQ multiplex PCR; TCRdb's table is partial and in-frame only. The sample has hundreds of thousands of clones, approximately 83% seen once. Sequencing was performed on peripheral blood, taken in a trial of Ad26.COV2.S vaccine versus placebo. The source is a person aged 18-65 years who received the Ad26.COV2.S COVID-19 vaccine or a placebo.

CDR3 in DNA: TGCAGCGTTCTTAGCGGATACAATGAGCAGTTCTTC. Translated, it gives CSVLSGYNEQFF. V usage is TRBV29-1 and J usage is TRBJ2-1; D perhaps matches TRBD2 (6 bases). V dropped 5 bases and J dropped 4 bases, with 9 bases sitting between them. This CDR3 is 12 amino acids long. Germline CDR1 and CDR2: SQVTM and ANQGSEA.